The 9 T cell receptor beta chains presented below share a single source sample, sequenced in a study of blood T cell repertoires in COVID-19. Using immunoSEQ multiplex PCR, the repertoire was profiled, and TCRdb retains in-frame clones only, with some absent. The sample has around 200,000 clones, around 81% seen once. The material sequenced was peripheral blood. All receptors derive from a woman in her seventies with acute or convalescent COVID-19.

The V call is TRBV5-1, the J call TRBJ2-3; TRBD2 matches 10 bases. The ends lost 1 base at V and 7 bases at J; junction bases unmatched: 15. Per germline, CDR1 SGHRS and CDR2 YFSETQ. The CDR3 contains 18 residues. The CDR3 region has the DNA TGCGCCAGCAGCTTGAATAGCGGGAGGACACGTTCGGTAAATACGCAGTATTTT. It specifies CASSLNSGRTRSVNTQYF.

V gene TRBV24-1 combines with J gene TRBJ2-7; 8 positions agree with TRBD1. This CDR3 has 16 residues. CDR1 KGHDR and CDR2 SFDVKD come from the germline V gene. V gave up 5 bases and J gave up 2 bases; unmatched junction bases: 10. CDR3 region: CATSGISGQGTYEQYF. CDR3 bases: TGTGCCACCAGTGGGATCTCCGGACAGGGAACCTACGAGCAGTACTTC.

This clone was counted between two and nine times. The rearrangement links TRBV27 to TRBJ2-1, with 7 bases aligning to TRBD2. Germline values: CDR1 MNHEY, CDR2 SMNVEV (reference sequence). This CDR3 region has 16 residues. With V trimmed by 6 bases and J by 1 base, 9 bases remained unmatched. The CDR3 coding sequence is TGTGCCAGCAGCCCCGGGGCGGGAGAATCCTACAATGAGCAGTTCTTC. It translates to CASSPGAGESYNEQFF.

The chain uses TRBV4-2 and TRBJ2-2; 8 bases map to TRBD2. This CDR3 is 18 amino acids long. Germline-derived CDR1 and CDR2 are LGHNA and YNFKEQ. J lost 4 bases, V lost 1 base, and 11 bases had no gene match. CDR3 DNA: TGTGCCAGCAGCCAAGCACAACGGGAGGGCCGCGGCACCGGGGAGCTGTTTTTT. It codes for CASSQAQREGRGTGELFF.

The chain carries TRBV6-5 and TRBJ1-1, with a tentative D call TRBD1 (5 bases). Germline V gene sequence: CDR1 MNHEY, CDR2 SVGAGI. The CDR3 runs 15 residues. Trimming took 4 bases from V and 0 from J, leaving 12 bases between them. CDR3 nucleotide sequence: TGTGCCAGCAGTTCCCCGGGACTCTTGAACACTGAAGCTTTCTTT. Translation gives CASSSPGLLNTEAFF.

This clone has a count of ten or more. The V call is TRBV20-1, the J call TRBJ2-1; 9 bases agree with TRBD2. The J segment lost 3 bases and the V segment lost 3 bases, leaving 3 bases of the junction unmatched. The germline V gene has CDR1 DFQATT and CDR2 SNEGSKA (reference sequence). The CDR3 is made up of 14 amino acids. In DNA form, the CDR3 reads TGCAGTGCTAGTAGCGGGAGAGGCTACAATGAGCAGTTCTTC. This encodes CSASSGRGYNEQFF.

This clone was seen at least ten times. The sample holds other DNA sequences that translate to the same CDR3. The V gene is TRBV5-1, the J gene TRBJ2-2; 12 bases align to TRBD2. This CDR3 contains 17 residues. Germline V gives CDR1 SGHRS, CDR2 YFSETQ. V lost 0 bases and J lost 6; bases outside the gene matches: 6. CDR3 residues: CASSLELAGGRAGELFF. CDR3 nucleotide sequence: TGCGCCAGCAGCTTGGAACTAGCGGGGGGACGGGCCGGGGAGCTGTTTTTT.

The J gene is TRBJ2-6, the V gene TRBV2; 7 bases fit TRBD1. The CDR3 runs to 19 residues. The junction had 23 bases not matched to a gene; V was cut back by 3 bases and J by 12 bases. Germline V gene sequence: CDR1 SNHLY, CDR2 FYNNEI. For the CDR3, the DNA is TGTGCCAGCAGTGATCGCCCCCCGGGACAGAGTCTTAGGGCGCGCGTCCTGACTTTC. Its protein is CASSDRPPGQSLRARVLTF.

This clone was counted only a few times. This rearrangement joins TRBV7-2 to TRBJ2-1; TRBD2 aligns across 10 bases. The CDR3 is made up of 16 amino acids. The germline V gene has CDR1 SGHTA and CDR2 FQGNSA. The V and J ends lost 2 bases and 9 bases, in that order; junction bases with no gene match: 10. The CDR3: CASSLMFSSGSSEQFF. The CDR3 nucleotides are TGTGCCAGCAGCTTAATGTTCTCTAGCGGGAGCAGTGAGCAGTTCTTC.